This is a list of T cell receptor beta chains from one sample in a study of blood T cell repertoires in COVID-19. The repertoire was sequenced with immunoSEQ multiplex PCR; TCRdb's copy has only in-frame clones and lacks some. The sample shows approximately 440,000 clones, less than 95% of them seen only once. The sample consisted of PBMCs or T cells enriched from blood (not recorded which). These receptors were obtained from a young man who had recovered from COVID-19. Each CDR3 is given with its conserved first and last residue. D genes are given only for firm matches. Some rows mark clone size as missing; the rest say once, few, many or name a class of expanded clone.

J | D | V | size | DNA | CDR3
TRBJ2-3 | TRBD2 | TRBV7-3 | . | TGTGCCAGCAGTCGGTCGGGACTAGCTTTAGATACGCAGTATTTT | CASSRSGLALDTQYF
TRBJ1-4 | . | TRBV6-5 | . | TGTGCCAGCAGTCAGGCGCGACTGTTTTTT | CASSQARLFF
TRBJ2-1 | . | TRBV3-1/TRBV3-2 | . | TGTGCCAGCAGCCGACTTCGGGATGAGCAGTTCTTC | CASSRLRDEQFF
TRBJ2-2 | TRBD1 | TRBV6-4 | few | TGTGCCAGCAGTCCCGGGACAGGGTCGGGGACCGGGGAGCTGTTTTTT | CASSPGTGSGTGELFF
TRBJ2-1 | . | TRBV2 | . | TGTGCCGGAAGGGGGGGCCGAGCCATAACAAAAGAAGTAGACTACAATGAGCAGTTCTTC | CAGRGGRAITKEVDYNEQFF
TRBJ2-3 | . | TRBV10-3 | once | TGTGCCATCAGTGAATTGGCCGGGAGTGGGGATACGCAGTATTTT | CAISELAGSGDTQYF
TRBJ1-4 | . | TRBV15 | . | TGTGCCACCAGCAGAGATATCGCGGTGTCGGAAAAACTGTTTTTT | CATSRDIAVSEKLFF
TRBJ1-2 | TRBD1 | TRBV30 | . | TGTGCCTGGAGTGTATGGGCAGCTACCTCAGGGGGGGGCTACACCTTC | CAWSVWAATSGGGYTF
TRBJ1-1 | . | TRBV2 | . | TGTGCCAGCAGTGAAGCAACCAGGGGCACTGAAGCTTTCTTT | CASSEATRGTEAFF
TRBJ1-1 | . | TRBV5-4 | . | TGTGCCAGCAGCCTCGGACCCGCCAGGGATAAGACTGAAGCTTTCTTT | CASSLGPARDKTEAFF
TRBJ1-3 | TRBD1 | TRBV11-3 | . | TGTGCCAGCAGCTGGACAGGAGCTCGAAACACCATATATTTT | CASSWTGARNTIYF
TRBJ1-2 | TRBD1 | TRBV20-1 | . | TGCAGTGCTAGTAAACAGGGGGCTGGCTACACCTTC | CSASKQGAGYTF
TRBJ2-1 | . | TRBV7-8 | once | TGTGCCAGCAGATCCCTAACAGGGGGGGCCTACAATGAGCAGTTCTTC | CASRSLTGGAYNEQFF
TRBJ1-5 | . | TRBV29-1 | . | TGCAGCGTTGGGCCGGAGGACTTT | CSVGPEDF
TRBJ2-5 | . | TRBV5-5 | . | TGTGCCAGCAGCTTGAGAGACAGGGAGACCCAGTACTTC | CASSLRDRETQYF
TRBJ2-3 | . | TRBV4-1 | . | TGCGCCAGCAGCCAAGTTCACACCACAGATACGCAGTATTTT | CASSQVHTTDTQYF
TRBJ2-7 | TRBD1 | TRBV3-1/TRBV3-2 | . | TGTGCCAGCAGCCAAGAACGGACAGGGGGCTCCCACGAGCAGTACTTC | CASSQERTGGSHEQYF
TRBJ1-4 | TRBD1 | TRBV6-2/TRBV6-3 | once | TGTGCCAGCAGTTACTCGACAGGGGGGGCTGAAAAACTGTTTTTT | CASSYSTGGAEKLFF
TRBJ1-2 | TRBD1 | TRBV7-9 | . | TGTGCCAGCAGCTCCGCGGACAGGGACTCCTATGGCTACACCTTC | CASSSADRDSYGYTF
TRBJ2-2 | . | TRBV3-1/TRBV3-2 | . | TGTGCCAGCAGCTCCCTCGGGGGCGCGGGGGTCGTGGAGCTGTTTTTT | CASSSLGGAGVVELFF
TRBJ1-1 | TRBD1 | TRBV5-1 | . | TGCGCCAGCGGGACAGGGAACACTGAAGCTTTCTTT | CASGTGNTEAFF
TRBJ2-1 | TRBD2 | TRBV5-4 | . | TGTGCCAGCAGCTTGCGGGGGGGGGCCTACAATGAGCAGTTCTTC | CASSLRGGAYNEQFF
TRBJ1-3 | . | TRBV2 | once | TGTGCCAGCAGTCTGAGGAGCTCTGGAAACACCATATATTTT | CASSLRSSGNTIYF
TRBJ2-5 | TRBD1 | TRBV3-1/TRBV3-2 | . | TGTGCCAGCAGCCAAACCGGGACAGGGGAAGAGACCCAGTACTTC | CASSQTGTGEETQYF
TRBJ2-3 | TRBD2 | TRBV24-1 | . | TGTGCCTCCGAAACTAGCGGGAGTCAAAATACGCAGTATTTT | CASETSGSQNTQYF
TRBJ1-5 | . | TRBV28 | . | TGTGCCAGCAGTTTATGGATGAGGCCGAACAATCAGCCCCAGCATTTT | CASSLWMRPNNQPQHF
TRBJ2-1 | TRBD2 | TRBV30 | . | TGTGCCTGGAGTGTAAGCGGGAGGGCGTCGCGGAATGAGCAGTTCTTC | CAWSVSGRASRNEQFF
TRBJ1-1 | . | TRBV12-3/TRBV12-4 | . | TGTGCCAGCAGTTTAGTTCTGTACACTGAAGCTTTCTTT | CASSLVLYTEAFF
TRBJ1-5 | . | TRBV19 | once | TGTGCCAGTAGTCCCTTCGTTCCGGATCAGCCCCAGCATTTT | CASSPFVPDQPQHF
TRBJ1-2 | TRBD1 | TRBV18 | . | TGTGCCAGCTCACTGGGACCGGGACAGGCGGCCTATGGCTACACCTTC | CASSLGPGQAAYGYTF
TRBJ1-1 | . | TRBV11-1 | . | TGTGCCAGCAGCTTATCTTCGTTACGGACTGAAGCTTTCTTT | CASSLSSLRTEAFF
TRBJ2-7 | . | TRBV7-9 | . | TGTGCCAGCAGCATGGACATGGTACCCTACGAGCAGTACTTC | CASSMDMVPYEQYF
TRBJ1-5 | . | TRBV28 | few | TGTGCCAGCAGTGAGATACGGAATCAGCCCCAGCATTTT | CASSEIRNQPQHF